This passage covers 11 T cell receptor beta chains from one sample sequenced in a study of monozygotic twins with inflammatory bowel disease (dated by TCRdb to the late 2010s). The protocol used for the library was 5' RACE. Instrument used: Illumina HiSeq 2500. TCRdb reprocessed the reads; each CDR3 protein sequence makes one entry, and DNA is unavailable. The sample's records list approximately 390,000 distinct CDR3 sequences. Approximately 2.3% of the sample lies in the top ten. Sequencing was performed on blood. The receptors shown here come from a human donor with ulcerative colitis or Crohn's disease, or a healthy co-twin of an affected twin (not recorded which).

The chain employs TRBV11-2 and TRBJ2-5; TCRdb gives TRBD2 as the D gene, but with no DNA this cannot be confirmed. The length of the CDR3 is 16 residues. The germline V gene encodes CDR1 SGHAT and CDR2 FQNNGV. CDR3 loop: CASSRTGLAGTGTQYF.

The chain links TRBV28 to TRBJ2-1; lacking DNA, the TRBD1 call made by TCRdb goes unchecked. The CDR3 is 13 amino acids. The germline CDR1 and CDR2 sequences are MDHEN and SYDVKM. This chain's CDR3 is CASSLPLVHERFF.

This chain connects TRBV7-2 to TRBJ2-3; TCRdb names TRBD2, which stays unverified in the absence of DNA. The CDR3 length is 14 residues. CDR1 and CDR2 (germline): SGHTA, FQGNSA. CDR3 in amino acids: CASSYLGGADTQYF.

J is TRBJ1-2 and V is TRBV7-2. Germline values: CDR1 SGHTA, CDR2 FQGNSA. The CDR3 contains 14 residues. The CDR3: CASSLVDRNYGYTF.

CDR3: CASSLSGVGLAGRNEQFF. The chain joins TRBV5-4 to TRBJ2-1; TCRdb outputs TRBD2, but without DNA this stays unchecked. This CDR3 contains 18 residues. Germline CDR1 SGHNT, CDR2 YYREEE (reference sequence).

The rearrangement links TRBV6-1 to TRBJ2-3; with no DNA, the TCRdb D assignment of TRBD1 cannot be verified. CDR3 length equals 15 residues. Germline CDR1 MNHNS, CDR2 SASEGT. The CDR3 protein is CASTRRGGFTDTQYF.

The J gene is TRBJ1-5, the V gene TRBV5-1. This CDR3 region has 13 residues. Per germline, CDR1 SGHRS and CDR2 YFSETQ. CDR3 region: CASSLAGNQPQHF.

The chain's CDR3 is CASSSNTDTQYF. The chain links TRBV7-9 to TRBJ2-3. From germline, CDR1 is SEHNR and CDR2 FQNEAQ (reference sequence). The CDR3 has 12 amino acids.

This CDR3 is CASIGRQGAREQYF. This sequence joins TRBV6-6 and TRBJ2-7; as DNA is missing, the TRBD1 call by TCRdb cannot be tested. This CDR3 is built from 14 residues. CDR1 is MNHNY, CDR2 SVGAGI, per germline (reference sequence).

This chain connects TRBV9 to TRBJ2-2; TCRdb returns TRBD1, unconfirmable since there is no DNA. This CDR3 is built from 19 residues. Per germline, CDR1 SGDLS and CDR2 YYNGEE. Here the CDR3 reads CASSDPIRDFPSWTGELFF.

The chain links TRBV5-1 to TRBJ2-7; TCRdb picks TRBD1, but there is no DNA to check that call. Germline CDR1 and CDR2: SGHRS and YFSETQ. This CDR3 is 13 amino acids long. CDR3 amino acids: CASSQGGADEQYF.